This TCR beta chain was identified during a study of blood T cell repertoires in COVID-19. As for the study in general: PBMCs, B-cell-depleted T cells, or T cells were the source of the cDNA or gDNA that made up the material.

Authors' analysis steps: Nucleated cell counts were estimated from reference gene primer amplification. Data came from immunoSEQ multiplex PCR; TCRdb stores just in-frame clones and leaves some out. The DNA gave D and trimming, while V, J and clone size come from that table. The repertoire holds 390,000 or so clones, with under 85% as singletons. Germline assignment: CDR1 SGHRS and CDR2 YFSETQ. V lost 0 bases and J 6 bases, leaving 6 bases between the germline ends. This CDR3 region has 12 residues. Cohorts were assigned according to the clinical history that participants reported. Two negative PCRs, clearance, or symptom resolution had been documented for recovered Cohort 3 donors. As for this clone: Other DNA sequences within the sample encode an identical CDR3.

This TCR was sampled from a woman aged 45-65 years who had recovered from COVID-19. This chain links TRBV5-1 with TRBJ1-2; D gene ambiguous. Sequenced: PBMCs or T cells enriched from blood (not recorded which). The CDR3 bases are TGCGCCAGCAGCTTGGACCGGGATGGCTACACCTTC. As protein: CASSLDRDGYTF.